This TCR beta chain came from a study of CXCR3-negative and CXCR3-positive naive CD8 T cells. The study's findings and limits: CXCR3-positive naive cells carried more hydrophobic TRB CDR3s than CXCR3-negative ones. Similarly elevated diversity marked both naive subsets, with memory CD8+ cells showing far lower diversity. With respect to TRBV-TRBJ usage, naive CXCR3-negative and CXCR3-positive cells were similar; memory differed.

Regarding this clonotype: The antigen remains undetermined.

With UMI labels, 5' RACE was used to prepare the TRB cDNA libraries. TCRdb re-called the 5' RACE reads and catalogs CDR3 proteins one per entry, DNA excluded. In total, the table holds roughly 140,000 distinct CDR3 sequences. The length of the CDR3 is 15 residues. This sequence joins TRBV12-3 or TRBV12-4 and TRBJ2-3; without DNA, the TCRdb call of TRBD1 cannot be checked. The receptor was isolated from a human donor in good health. Some clones in this sample may be carry-over from other donors' samples. Material: naive CXCR3+ CD8+ T cells from blood. Subset given: CD45RO-CCR7+CD27+CD95- naive CD8+ T cells expressing CXCR3 (TNR3+). The CDR3 sequence is CASSWTGGATDTQYF.